This T cell receptor beta chain was sequenced in a study of tumor-infiltrating lymphocytes in primary liver carcinoma. Study results and limitations: Tumor-adjacent and tumor-blood pairs overlapped less than tumor region pairs did.

Starting from around 0.45 ug of total RNA, TCR beta cDNA was produced with a primer in the constant region. The TCR beta library was amplified through three nested multiplex PCR rounds in a modified ARM-PCR procedure. The two initial PCR rounds, about 9 cycles each, used TRBV1-TRBV30 forward and C-beta reverse primers. TCRdb fed the multiplex PCR reads into MiXCR, producing one record per CDR3 protein. The sample includes 45,000 to 55,000 distinct CDR3 sequences, around 79% of them seen just once. A remark on this clonotype: Its target is not known.

Germline V gene sequence: CDR1 SQVTM, CDR2 ANQGSEA. There are 14 residues in the CDR3. For each extraction, RNA and DNA were obtained together from approximately 20-30 mg of unsorted bulk tissue. Chronic HBV infection affected patients, none of whom had received treatment. Researchers took samples from five separate regions of each tumor. The sample comprised liver tumor tissue from sampling region 2. Regarding subset: tumor region T2, inferior pole. The genes are TRBV29-1 and TRBJ2-3; TRBD1 or TRBD2 may be the D gene (6 bases each). This TCR came from a man aged 40-55 years with primary liver carcinoma and hepatitis B virus infection. CDR3 coding DNA: TGCAGAGTAACGGAGGGGGGAGACACAGATACGCAGTATTTT. Its protein product is CRVTEGGDTDTQYF.